This T cell receptor beta chain emerged from a study of cytomegalovirus exposure and HLA in healthy donors. Study-wide findings and caveats: Most TCR sequences showed up rarely, but some public TCRs showed up in many donors.

Comments on this clone: Antigen: not known.

The PCR employed 60 Vbeta primers together with 13 Jbeta primers. Repertoires were generated with immunoSEQ multiplex PCR, while TCRdb's copy carries only in-frame clones and drops some. This table has roughly 55,000 clones, 65% to 80% appearing once. CDR1 and CDR2 from the germline V gene are SGHDN and FVKESK. The CDR3 loop spans 15 amino acids. V was pared by 4 bases and J by 0 bases, with 12 bases between. The receptor was derived from a man between 35 and 55 years old in good health and CMV-seropositive. The sequenced material came from PBMCs. This chain joins TRBV14 and TRBJ1-1, with D unresolved. CDR3 loop: CASSPQATLNTEAFF. The CDR3 nucleotides are TGTGCCAGCAGCCCCCAGGCTACGCTGAACACTGAAGCTTTCTTT.